This TCR beta chain was profiled in a study of beta chain features in type 1 diabetes. Whole-study results and caveats: A moderate, significant TCRB CDR3 shortening appeared in type 1 diabetes across four CD4+ subsets.

This clone occurred a few times. No antigen is known for it. Per germline, CDR1 SGHAT and CDR2 FQNNGV. This CDR3 region has 13 residues. The V gene lost 3 bases and the J gene lost 10 bases, with 13 bases spanning the gap. Via the markers CD45RO/CCR7/CD25/CD127/CD95/CD27, stem cell-like memory, regulatory, central memory and naive CD4+ cells were sorted. The study reverse transcribed the entire isolated RNA, so it sequenced expressed TCRB transcripts. Assay: immunoSEQ multiplex PCR; the TCRdb copy retains only in-frame clones and omits some. The top ten clones hold 0.75% of a sample with more than 100,000 clones, roughly 10% of them seen once.

Material for sequencing was central memory CD4+ T cells from blood. This TCR derives from a man aged 25 to 40 with type 1 diabetes. J is TRBJ2-4 and V is TRBV11-2; no clear D. This CDR3 is CASSLSPLEIQYF. CDR3 DNA: TGTGCCAGCAGCTTGAGCCCTTTAGAGATTCAGTACTTC.